Below are 15 T cell receptor beta chains sequenced from a single sample in a study of cytomegalovirus exposure and HLA in healthy donors. Vbeta (60) and Jbeta (13) primers were used in the PCR. Libraries were prepared by immunoSEQ multiplex PCR; TCRdb keeps only in-frame clonotypes and omits some of them. Of 76,000 or so clones listed, less than 80% are singletons. The source material was PBMCs. The receptors stem from a man aged 25 to 45 in good health and CMV-seronegative.

The V gene is TRBV11-3, the J gene TRBJ2-3; D call uncertain. V was trimmed by 1 base and J by 0 bases, leaving 5 bases between them. CDR1 is SGHNT and CDR2 is YENEEA in the germline V gene. This CDR3 region has 14 residues. The CDR3 sequence is CASSLGSSTDTQYF. CDR3 nucleotides: TGTGCCAGCAGCTTAGGAAGCAGCACAGATACGCAGTATTTT.

The chain is built from TRBV7-9 and TRBJ2-7; TRBD2 matches at 9 bases. The CDR3 loop spans 15 amino acids. CDR1 is SEHNR and CDR2 is FQNEAQ in the germline V gene (reference sequence). V was pared by 0 bases and J by 6 bases, with 6 bases of the junction left unmatched. The CDR3 is CASSLAGLAGIEQYF. Here the CDR3 DNA reads TGTGCCAGCAGCTTAGCGGGTCTAGCGGGAATCGAGCAGTACTTC. Full variable domain (missing parts from reference TRBV7-9 and TRBJ2-7): DTGVSQNPRHKITKRGQNVTFRCDPISEHNRLYWYRQTLGQGPEFLTYFQNEAQLEKSRLLSDRFSAERPKGSFSTLEIQRTEQGDSAMYLCASSLAGLAGIEQYFGPGTRLTVT.

The chain recombines TRBV30 with TRBJ1-6; the D gene is possibly TRBD1 (5 bases). V was shortened by 1 base and J by 7 bases, with 11 bases between the two germline ends. The germline V gene has CDR1 GTSNPN and CDR2 SVGIG (reference sequence). The CDR3 length is 14 residues. The CDR3 protein is CAWSALGGNSPLHF. The CDR3 nucleotides are TGTGCCTGGAGTGCCCTGGGGGGGAATTCACCCCTCCACTTT.

This chain uses TRBV2 with TRBJ2-5; 8 nucleotides agree with TRBD2. Trimming took 5 bases from V and 1 from J; bases not matched to a gene: 6. From germline, CDR1 is SNHLY and CDR2 FYNNEI. The CDR3 contains 15 residues. CDR3 nucleotides: TGTGCCAGCAGTTTCGGGAGGGCCCCCCAAGAGACCCAGTACTTC. Translated, it gives CASSFGRAPQETQYF.

The rearrangement links TRBV21-1 to TRBJ2-1; the table calls TRBD2, which could not be checked here. TRBV21-1 is annotated as a pseudogene. This CDR3 has 20 residues. CDR3: CASSKAGGTSGRETYNEQFF. The CDR3 nucleotides are TGTGCCAGCAGCAAAGCAGGGGGGACTAGCGGGAGAGAAACCTACAATGAGCAGTTCTTC.

This rearrangement joins TRBV28 to TRBJ2-2, with 9 bases identical to TRBD1. This CDR3 spans 15 amino acids. Germline V CDR1 and CDR2: MDHEN, SYDVKM. Germline trimming cut 6 bases from V and 6 bases from J; bases unmatched to any gene: 8. CDR3 residues: CASRVGQGRAGELFF. CDR3 coding DNA: TGTGCCAGCAGAGTCGGACAGGGGCGCGCCGGGGAGCTGTTTTTT.

The chain carries TRBV6-5 and TRBJ2-7; weak D call: TRBD2 (6 bases). The CDR3 length is 12 residues. V lost 5 bases to trimming and J lost 9 bases, with 14 bases between them. Germline CDR1 is MNHEY and CDR2 is SVGAGI. CDR3 sequence: CASSGGTSRQYF. CDR3 sequence (DNA): TGTGCCAGCAGTGGTGGGACTTCCCGGCAGTACTTC.

This clone was observed a handful of times. The chain is built from TRBV7-9 and TRBJ2-5, with D possibly TRBD1 on 6 matching bases. This CDR3 region has 16 residues. V gave up 5 bases and J gave up 5 bases, with 21 bases separating them. Looked up from germline, CDR1 is SEHNR and CDR2 is FQNEAQ (reference sequence). CDR3 sequence reads: CASSMTSGTRKETQYF. In DNA, the CDR3 is TGTGCCAGCAGCATGACATCAGGGACAAGAAAGGAGACCCAGTACTTC. The whole variable domain, filled in from reference TRBV7-9 and TRBJ2-5, reads DTGVSQNPRHKITKRGQNVTFRCDPISEHNRLYWYRQTLGQGPEFLTYFQNEAQLEKSRLLSDRFSAERPKGSFSTLEIQRTEQGDSAMYLCASSMTSGTRKETQYFGPGTRLLVL.

The genes are TRBV7-9 and TRBJ2-1, with 10 bases identical to TRBD2. CDR1 and CDR2 from the germline V gene are SEHNR and FQNEAQ (reference sequence). V was pared by 4 bases and J by 7 bases, with 10 bases of the junction left unmatched. The CDR3 length is 16 residues. The CDR3 reads CASSSGSGRAGNEQFF. Written as DNA, the CDR3 is TGTGCCAGCAGCTCCGGAAGCGGGAGGGCCGGTAATGAGCAGTTCTTC.

The chain is built from TRBV7-6 and TRBJ2-1, with D unresolved. V shed 1 base and J shed 2 bases, with 12 bases lying between them. The germline V gene has CDR1 SGHVS and CDR2 FNYEAQ. The CDR3 totals 16 residues. CDR3 DNA: TGTGCCAGCAGCTTAGGCCCAGCGTACACCTACAATGAGCAGTTCTTC. Translation: CASSLGPAYTYNEQFF.

This chain uses TRBV25-1 with TRBJ2-7; a weak D match, TRBD2 (6 bases). The V gene lost 11 bases and the J gene lost 0 bases, with 17 bases spanning the gap. This CDR3 spans 14 amino acids. From germline, CDR1 is MGHDK and CDR2 SYGVNS. CDR3 DNA sequence: TGTGCCTCCAATCAGGCGGGGATCTCCTACGAGCAGTACTTC. It specifies CASNQAGISYEQYF.

This chain joins TRBV30 and TRBJ2-2; a weak D match, TRBD1 (6 bases). The germline V gene encodes CDR1 GTSNPN and CDR2 SVGIG (reference sequence). The V end lost 0 bases, the J end lost 0 bases, and 11 bases lay between the germline ends. The CDR3 has 16 amino acids. CDR3 in amino acids: CAWSVFDRPNTGELFF. The CDR3 nucleotides are TGTGCCTGGAGTGTTTTTGACAGGCCGAACACCGGGGAGCTGTTTTTT.

The chain is built from TRBV28 and TRBJ2-4; D might be TRBD1 (6 bases). Trimming removed 5 bases at V and 4 bases at J, with 15 bases between. Germline V gene lookup returns CDR1 MDHEN and CDR2 SYDVKM. CDR3 length equals 15 residues. The CDR3 region is CASSLPSGQKNIQYF. The CDR3, as DNA: TGTGCCAGCAGTCTCCCTTCGGGACAAAAAAACATTCAGTACTTC.

The chain couples TRBV4-3 to TRBJ2-1; D is unresolved. V lost 0 bases to trimming and J lost 0 bases, with 6 bases between them. Germline CDR1 reads LGHNA; CDR2 reads YSLEER. The CDR3 has 15 residues. The CDR3 reads CASSQEQSSYNEQFF. DNA of the CDR3: TGCGCCAGCAGCCAAGAACAGAGCTCCTACAATGAGCAGTTCTTC.

The chain is built from TRBV29-1 and TRBJ1-2, with D maybe TRBD1 (5 bases). CDR1 is SQVTM and CDR2 is ANQGSEA in the germline V gene. There are 12 residues in the CDR3. Trimming removed 4 bases from V and 6 bases from J, with 12 bases in between. The CDR3 region is CSVVSSRDGYTF. The CDR3 coding sequence is TGCAGCGTTGTAAGTTCCAGGGATGGCTACACCTTC.